This T cell receptor (beta chain) derives from a study of T-cell reconstitution after alpha-beta-depleted transplantation in children. Unique molecular identifiers featured in how the TCRbeta library was prepared. TCRdb used MiXCR to reprocess the PCR reads, holding one entry per CDR3 protein. Found here are 400,000 to 500,000 distinct CDR3 sequences, around 9.9% of them singletons; the top ten hold 4.5% to 7%. The CDR3 is 15 amino acids. The junction had 6 bases not matched to a gene; V was cut back by 5 bases and J by 0 bases. The J gene is TRBJ2-5, the V gene TRBV12-3 or TRBV12-4; TRBD1 aligns across 7 bases. The input for sequencing was PBMCs from the stem cell graft donor, taken from the stem cell graft. This receptor was identified in a human donor who donated a stem cell graft to a child with acute myeloid leukemia. The CDR3 protein is CASSERGRHQETQYF. CDR3 DNA: TGTGCCAGCAGTGAGAGGGGGCGCCACCAAGAGACCCAGTACTTC.